A single sample is the source of the 12 T cell receptor beta chains below, sequenced in a study of blood T cell repertoires in COVID-19 (dated by TCRdb to 2019 to 2021). Library preparation employed the immunoSEQ multiplex PCR assay. TCRdb limited this immuneACCESS table to in-frame rearrangements with V and J called. A share of clones is missing; checked studies link under half to unresolved V genes, and the rest is unexplained. The sample includes 250,000 or so clones, with roughly four fifths observed a single time. Jointly, the top ten make up approximately 4.8% of the sample. The sequencing input was peripheral blood. These receptors were taken from a woman aged 70-85 years with acute or convalescent COVID-19.

The CDR3 DNA reads TGTGCCAGCAGCACTCAGGGGGTGTATTCCTACGAGCAGTACTTC. It codes for CASSTQGVYSYEQYF. This chain uses TRBV11-2 with TRBJ2-7, with TRBD1 matching over 7 bases. This CDR3 is 15 amino acids long. Trimming at V came to 5 bases and at J to 1 base, leaving 8 bases not matched to a gene. The germline V gene encodes CDR1 SGHAT and CDR2 FQNNGV.

This rearrangement joins TRBV4-3 to TRBJ1-2, with 9 bases aligning to TRBD1. The CDR3 loop spans 14 amino acids. With V trimmed by 5 bases and J by 2 bases, 3 bases remained unmatched. Germline lookup yields CDR1 LGHNA and CDR2 YSLEER. CDR3 DNA: TGCGCCAGCAGCTGGACAGGGGCCAACTATGGCTACACCTTC. Encoded protein: CASSWTGANYGYTF.

This chain uses TRBV5-5 with TRBJ2-7; D is possibly TRBD2 (6 bases). V shed 0 bases and J shed 2 bases, with 12 bases lying between them. The length of the CDR3 is 15 residues. Germline V gives CDR1 SGHKS, CDR2 YYEKEE (reference sequence). The CDR3 coding sequence is TGTGCCAGCAGCTTGGCCGGGACTCCGCCCTACGAGCAGTACTTC. Its protein product is CASSLAGTPPYEQYF. Variable domain in full (rest from reference TRBV5-5 and TRBJ2-7): DAGVTQSPTHLIKTRGQQVTLRCSPISGHKSVSWYQQVLGQGPQFIFQYYEKEERGRGNFPDRFSARQFPNYSSELNVNALLLGDSALYLCASSLAGTPPYEQYFGPGTRLTVT.

The chain combines TRBV18 with TRBJ1-1, with D possibly TRBD1 on 6 matching bases. Germline-derived CDR1 and CDR2 are KGHSH and LQKENI. This CDR3 region has 14 residues. V was shortened by 1 base and J by 4 bases, with 10 bases between the two germline ends. The CDR3 coding sequence is TGTGCCAGCTCACCACAACGAGGGGGCACTGAAGCTTTCTTT. As protein: CASSPQRGGTEAFF. Together with reference TRBV18 and TRBJ1-1, the CDR3 gives the full variable domain: NAGVMQNPRHLVRRRGQEARLRCSPMKGHSHVYWYRQLPEEGLKFMVYLQKENIIDESGMPKERFSAEFPKEGPSILRIQQVVRGDSAAYFCASSPQRGGTEAFFGQGTRLTVV.

The rearrangement uses TRBV7-2 and TRBJ1-2; D is uncertain. V shed 0 bases and J shed 7 bases, with 21 bases lying between them. CDR1 and CDR2 from the germline V gene are SGHTA and FQGNSA. The CDR3 runs 17 residues. CDR3 coding DNA: TGTGCCAGCAGCTTAGCCGGCTTGGGCAGAGGGAACGGTGGCTACACCTTC. Its translation is CASSLAGLGRGNGGYTF.

The chain has TRBV4-2 and TRBJ2-1; tentative D call: TRBD1 (7 bases). CDR3 size: 17 residues. In germline, CDR1 is LGHNA, CDR2 YNFKEQ. Trimming removed 0 bases from V and 12 bases from J, with 24 bases in between. The CDR3 protein is CASSQDFLETGTFAQFF. The CDR3 DNA reads as TGTGCCAGCAGCCAAGATTTTTTGGAGACAGGGACTTTTGCGCAGTTCTTC.

The chain is built from TRBV10-3 and TRBJ2-7; D is ambiguous. Germline V gene lookup returns CDR1 ENHRY and CDR2 SYGVKD. There are 12 residues in the CDR3. Trimming pared 3 bases from V and 1 base from J, leaving 4 bases between. The chain's CDR3 is CAISDTSYEQYF. The DNA of the CDR3 is TGTGCCATCAGTGATACTTCCTACGAGCAGTACTTC.

The chain couples TRBV7-9 to TRBJ2-1; 8 bases are a match to TRBD1. Germline CDR1 reads SEHNR; CDR2 reads FQNEAQ (reference sequence). This CDR3 is 16 amino acids long. J gave up 1 base and V 1 base, and 3 bases lay outside the gene matches. The CDR3 loop reads CASSLGQGTSYNEQFF. CDR3 in DNA: TGTGCCAGCAGCTTAGGACAGGGGACATCCTACAATGAGCAGTTCTTC.

This chain links TRBV10-3 with TRBJ2-1, with 9 bases fitting TRBD2. Germline values: CDR1 ENHRY, CDR2 SYGVKD. The CDR3 is made up of 14 amino acids. J lost 10 bases, V lost 5 bases, and 9 bases had no gene match. The CDR3 sequence: CAISSGGGAKEQFF. The CDR3 region has the DNA TGTGCCATCAGTTCTGGCGGGGGGGCGAAAGAGCAGTTCTTC.

The CDR3: CASSDSSYNEQFF. The CDR3 nucleotides read TGTGCCAGCTCTGACAGCTCCTACAATGAGCAGTTCTTC. The V call is TRBV18, the J call TRBJ2-1; weak D call: TRBD1 (5 bases). Trimming stripped 6 bases from V and 0 bases from J, with 6 bases between. The V gene's germline CDR1 is KGHSH and CDR2 LQKENI. The length of the CDR3 is 13 residues.

CDR3 sequence reads: CASSLAPGQGADGYTF. The CDR3 region has the DNA TGCGCCAGCAGCTTGGCACCGGGACAGGGCGCAGATGGCTACACCTTC. This chain joins TRBV5-1 and TRBJ1-2; TRBD1 matches 9 bases. J was trimmed by 6 bases and V by 0 bases; bases with no gene match: 9. Germline lookup yields CDR1 SGHRS and CDR2 YFSETQ. This CDR3 comprises 16 residues.

The gene calls are TRBV9 and TRBJ2-2; D may be TRBD2 (6 bases). The CDR3 contains 16 residues. The V end was cut by 0 bases, the J end by 1 base, with 10 bases between. Germline-derived CDR1 and CDR2 are SGDLS and YYNGEE. The CDR3 sequence is CASSVVGGRNTGELFF. The CDR3 nucleotides are TGTGCCAGCAGCGTAGTTGGGGGGAGGAACACCGGGGAGCTGTTTTTT.